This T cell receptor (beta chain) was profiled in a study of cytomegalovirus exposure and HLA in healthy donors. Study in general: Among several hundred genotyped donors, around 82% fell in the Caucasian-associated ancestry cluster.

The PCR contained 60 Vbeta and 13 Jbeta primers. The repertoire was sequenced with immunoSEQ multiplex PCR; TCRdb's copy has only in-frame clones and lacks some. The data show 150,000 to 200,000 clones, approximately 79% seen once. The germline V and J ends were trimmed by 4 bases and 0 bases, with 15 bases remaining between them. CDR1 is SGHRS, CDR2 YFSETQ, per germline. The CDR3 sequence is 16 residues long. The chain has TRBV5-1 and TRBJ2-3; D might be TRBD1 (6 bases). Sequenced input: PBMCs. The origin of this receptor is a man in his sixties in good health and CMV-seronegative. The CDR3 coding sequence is TGCGCCAGCAGCCTTCAGGGGCGATCTAGCACAGATACGCAGTATTTT. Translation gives CASSLQGRSSTDTQYF.